Each of the 31 T cell receptor beta chains below was sequenced from the same sample in a study of cytomegalovirus exposure and HLA in healthy donors. PCR used 60 Vbeta primers and 13 Jbeta primers. Here immunoSEQ multiplex PCR was the method, and the copy in TCRdb shows in-frame clones only, minus some. The repertoire holds about 140,000 clones, with about three quarters as singletons. Sequencing used PBMCs. The receptor source for this set is a middle-aged woman in good health and CMV-seronegative.

The gene calls are TRBV4-1 and TRBJ1-1; D gene uncertain. Trimming took off 0 bases at V and 1 base at J, with 9 bases between the two ends. Germline CDR1 is MGHRA and CDR2 is YSYEKL. The CDR3 consists of 15 residues. The CDR3 DNA follows: TGCGCCAGCAGCCAAGATCCCGGTACGAACACTGAAGCTTTCTTT. Translated: CASSQDPGTNTEAFF.

Only one count was recorded for this clone. The J gene is TRBJ2-2, the V gene TRBV7-2; D may be TRBD2 (6 bases). The CDR3 covers 15 residues. Trimming cost V 1 base and J 3 bases, with 9 bases left between them. Germline V gene sequence: CDR1 SGHTA, CDR2 FQGNSA. The CDR3 DNA reads as TGTGCCAGCAGCTTAGGAGGAGGGTACACCGGGGAGCTGTTTTTT. It encodes CASSLGGGYTGELFF.

The chain has TRBV7-2 and TRBJ1-1; D unclear. The CDR3 is 13 residues long. Trimming cost V 1 base and J 6 bases, with 9 bases left between them. Germline CDR1 SGHTA, CDR2 FQGNSA. The CDR3 here is CASSLGGLSEAFF. DNA for the CDR3: TGTGCCAGCAGCTTAGGCGGATTGTCTGAAGCTTTCTTT.

The chain carries TRBV4-3 and TRBJ1-2; D unresolved. Looked up from germline, CDR1 is LGHNA and CDR2 is YSLEER. The V end lost 3 bases, the J end lost 6 bases, and 17 bases lay between the germline ends. The length of the CDR3 is 15 residues. CDR3 bases: TGCGCCAGCAGCCAGGAAGCCACCCTAGATAATGGCTACACCTTC. This encodes CASSQEATLDNGYTF.

This clone turned up a few times. This rearrangement joins TRBV4-2 to TRBJ1-4, with 7 positions matching TRBD1. This CDR3 contains 16 residues. Germline CDR1 reads LGHNA; CDR2 reads YNFKEQ. Losses at the gene ends were 5 bases for V and 4 bases for J; bases not matched to a gene: 10. CDR3 sequence (DNA): TGTGCCAGCAGCGCGGGACCGGGACAGAGTAATGAAAAACTGTTTTTT. It is translated as CASSAGPGQSNEKLFF.

In its sample, this clone was seen a few times. The chain carries TRBV5-8 and TRBJ2-3, with 8 bases aligning to TRBD1. CDR1 SGHTS and CDR2 YDEGEE come from the germline V gene. This CDR3 contains 15 residues. V shed 3 bases, J shed 2 bases, and the junction held 5 bases outside the gene matches. CDR3 sequence: CASSWGQADTDTQYF. The CDR3 nucleotides are TGTGCCAGCAGCTGGGGACAGGCGGACACAGATACGCAGTATTTT. Using reference TRBV5-8 and TRBJ2-3 for the parts outside the CDR3, the full variable domain is EAGVTQSPTHLIKTRGQQATLRCSPISGHTSVYWYQQALGLGLQFLLWYDEGEERNRGNFPPRFSGRQFPNYSSELNVNALELEDSALYLCASSWGQADTDTQYFGPGTRLTVL.

This clone was found a few times. The chain carries TRBV7-6 and TRBJ2-2, with TRBD1 identical over 7 bases. Trimming took 3 bases from V and 3 from J; bases not matched to a gene: 10. The CDR3 extends over 17 amino acids. Germline loops: CDR1 SGHVS, CDR2 FNYEAQ. The CDR3 protein is CASSFRAGTEDTGELFF. The DNA for the CDR3 is TGTGCCAGCAGCTTTCGGGCCGGGACAGAGGACACCGGGGAGCTGTTTTTT.

This clone was detected once. The V gene is TRBV28, the J gene TRBJ2-1; the match to TRBD2 covers 11 bases. J lost 5 bases, V lost 6 bases, and 3 bases had no gene match. The length of the CDR3 is 14 residues. CDR1 MDHEN and CDR2 SYDVKM come from the germline V gene. The CDR3 coding sequence is TGTGCCAGCAGCCTACTAGCGGGGGACAATGAGCAGTTCTTC. This encodes CASSLLAGDNEQFF.

In its sample, this clone was seen a few times. The J gene is TRBJ2-3, the V gene TRBV4-1; TRBD2 agrees at 11 bases. The CDR3 sequence is 17 residues long. V was pared by 1 base and J by 0 bases, with 3 bases of the junction left unmatched. From germline, CDR1 is MGHRA and CDR2 YSYEKL. As DNA, the CDR3 is TGCGCCAGCAGCCAAGGAGCTAGCGGGGGGAGCACAGATACGCAGTATTTT. It is translated as CASSQGASGGSTDTQYF.

The sample holds a few counts of this clone. This chain joins TRBV2 and TRBJ2-2; D ambiguous. Germline V lookup: CDR1 SNHLY, CDR2 FYNNEI. Trimming left V 4 bases short and J 0 bases short, with 9 bases between. The length of the CDR3 is 15 residues. The CDR3 region is CASSARQANTGELFF. The DNA for the CDR3 is TGTGCCAGCAGTGCCAGACAAGCGAACACCGGGGAGCTGTTTTTT.

This chain joins TRBV7-9 and TRBJ1-2, with 9 bases lining up with TRBD1. The CDR3 spans 13 residues. V lost 5 bases and J lost 7; bases outside the gene matches: 5. Germline V CDR1 and CDR2: SEHNR, FQNEAQ (reference sequence). For the CDR3, the DNA is TGTGCCAGCAGCGGGGACAGGGATGGTGGCTACACCTTC. This codes for CASSGDRDGGYTF.

The chain recombines TRBV6-6 with TRBJ2-3; 12 bases agree with TRBD1. V gave up 6 bases and J gave up 6 bases; unmatched junction bases: 10. Germline lookup yields CDR1 MNHNY and CDR2 SVGAGI (reference sequence). The CDR3 has 16 residues. The CDR3 coding sequence is TGTGCCAGCAGCCTTACCGGGACAGGGGGCATGGATACGCAGTATTTT. It is translated as CASSLTGTGGMDTQYF.

The gene calls are TRBV2 and TRBJ1-6; TRBD1 is a possible D gene (5 bases). The CDR3 length is 13 residues. V lost 5 bases and J 6 bases, leaving 8 bases between the germline ends. Looked up from germline, CDR1 is SNHLY and CDR2 is FYNNEI. CDR3 bases: TGTGCCAGCAGTCGGGACTTTAATTCACCCCTCCACTTT. Protein: CASSRDFNSPLHF.

V and J are TRBV5-4 and TRBJ2-1; 8 nucleotides agree with TRBD2. The CDR3 covers 16 residues. Germline values: CDR1 SGHNT, CDR2 YYREEE (reference sequence). J was trimmed by 0 bases and V by 4 bases; bases with no gene match: 6. CDR3 nucleotide sequence: TGTGCCAGCAGCCCGACCGGGACTAGCTCCTACAATGAGCAGTTCTTC. This encodes CASSPTGTSSYNEQFF.

This sequence joins TRBV5-1 and TRBJ1-2; D unclear. This CDR3 spans 16 amino acids. V was pared by 0 bases and J by 1 base, with 13 bases between. Germline assignment: CDR1 SGHRS and CDR2 YFSETQ. CDR3 region: CASSLGGQEHNYGYTF. CDR3 nucleotide sequence: TGCGCCAGCAGCTTGGGCGGGCAGGAACATAACTATGGCTACACCTTC.

The V gene is TRBV13, the J gene TRBJ2-4, with 9 bases lining up with TRBD2. The CDR3 spans 17 residues. Germline CDR1 reads PRHDT; CDR2 reads FYEKMQ (reference sequence). Trimming cost V 4 bases and J 4 bases; bases outside gene matches: 11. The CDR3 is CASSSWLAGEKKNIQYF. The CDR3 DNA is TGTGCCAGCAGCTCCTGGTTAGCGGGGGAGAAAAAAAACATTCAGTACTTC.

The chain couples TRBV6-1 to TRBJ1-3, with 10 bases fitting TRBD1. With V trimmed by 11 bases and J by 1 base, 5 bases remained unmatched. Germline V gene sequence: CDR1 MNHNS, CDR2 SASEGT. The CDR3 is made up of 14 amino acids. This CDR3 is CAVDRGHSGNTIYF. For the CDR3, the DNA is TGTGCCGTCGACAGGGGGCATTCTGGAAACACCATATATTTT.

This sequence joins TRBV7-2 and TRBJ2-1, with 12 bases identical to TRBD2. CDR1 and CDR2 (germline): SGHTA, FQGNSA. The CDR3 sequence is 16 residues long. J lost 8 bases, V lost 2 bases, and 7 bases had no gene match. The DNA of the CDR3 is TGTGCCAGCAGCTTAAACCCGACTAGCGGGGGATATGAGCAGTTCTTC. Encoded protein: CASSLNPTSGGYEQFF. The whole variable domain, filled in from reference TRBV7-2 and TRBJ2-1, reads GAGVSQSPSNKVTEKGKDVELRCDPISGHTALYWYRQSLGQGLEFLIYFQGNSAPDKSGLPSDRFSAERTGGSVSTLTIQRTQQEDSAVYLCASSLNPTSGGYEQFFGPGTRLTVL.

The V call is TRBV21-1, the J call TRBJ1-5. TRBV21-1 is a pseudogene segment. The CDR3 is 19 amino acids. The CDR3 nucleotides read TGTGCCAGCAGCGATCACTTACCGGGACGACGGGAGGCAAATCAGCCCCAGCATTTT. Protein product: CASSDHLPGRREANQPQHF.

This rearrangement joins TRBV28 to TRBJ1-2; possible D gene TRBD1, 5 bases. Germline V gene data show CDR1 as MDHEN and CDR2 as SYDVKM. The V and J ends lost 6 bases and 8 bases respectively, with 16 bases between them. This CDR3 has 13 amino acids. CDR3 sequence (DNA): TGTGCCAGCAGCCGGACGGCTGCAGGGGGCTACACCTTC. Residues: CASSRTAAGGYTF.

The chain couples TRBV2 to TRBJ2-3, with 7 bases matching TRBD2. CDR3 length: 13 residues. CDR1 and CDR2 from the germline V gene are SNHLY and FYNNEI. Losses at the gene ends were 8 bases for V and 5 bases for J; bases not matched to a gene: 7. In nucleotides, the CDR3 is TGTGCCAGCCTTCTTGGGAGGGGAGATACGCAGTATTTT. Translation gives CASLLGRGDTQYF.

This clone was seen only once. The rearrangement uses TRBV7-2 and TRBJ2-5; 7 nucleotides line up with TRBD1. The CDR3 is 15 residues long. From germline, CDR1 is SGHTA and CDR2 FQGNSA. Losses at the gene ends were 6 bases for V and 4 bases for J; bases not matched to a gene: 11. The CDR3 region is CASSRDFQGVETQYF. For the CDR3, the DNA is TGTGCCAGCAGTCGAGACTTTCAGGGGGTAGAGACCCAGTACTTC.

The chain employs TRBV4-3 and TRBJ1-5; 7 positions agree with TRBD1. Germline values: CDR1 LGHNA, CDR2 YSLEER. The CDR3 runs 18 residues. V was clipped by 0 bases and J by 7 bases; unmatched bases: 15. The CDR3 spells CASSQDTGSLQGRQPQHF. As DNA, the CDR3 is TGCGCCAGCAGCCAAGATACCGGAAGCTTACAGGGGAGGCAGCCCCAGCATTTT.

This chain links TRBV18 with TRBJ2-1; maybe TRBD2 (5 bases). The germline V gene has CDR1 KGHSH and CDR2 LQKENI. Trimming cost V 5 bases and J 0 bases, with 14 bases left between them. The length of the CDR3 is 16 residues. In nucleotides, the CDR3 is TGTGCCAGCTCATCCAACGTAGGGAGCTCCTACAATGAGCAGTTCTTC. Its protein is CASSSNVGSSYNEQFF.

J is TRBJ1-6 and V is TRBV7-8, with TRBD1 identical over 7 bases. CDR1 is SGHVS, CDR2 FQNEAQ, per germline. V shed 3 bases and J 8 bases; nucleotides not matched to a gene: 7. CDR3 size: 15 residues. CDR3 region: CASSLSATGDSPLHF. The CDR3 bases are TGTGCCAGCAGCTTGTCGGCCACAGGGGATTCACCCCTCCACTTT.

V usage is TRBV4-1 and J usage is TRBJ2-3, with TRBD2 matching over 8 bases. Germline assignment: CDR1 MGHRA and CDR2 YSYEKL. Trimming removed 4 bases from V and 0 bases from J; junction bases left unmatched: 9. CDR3 length: 17 residues. The CDR3 sequence is CASSRIGGASSTDTQYF. In DNA form, the CDR3 reads TGCGCCAGCAGCCGGATCGGGGGGGCTTCGAGCACAGATACGCAGTATTTT.

The chain recombines TRBV5-1 with TRBJ2-3, with 8 bases lining up with TRBD1. With 4 bases clipped from V and 10 bases from J, the junction kept 5 bases outside the gene matches. Germline loops: CDR1 SGHRS, CDR2 YFSETQ. CDR3 length equals 12 residues. The CDR3 sequence is CASSLGQGSQYF. CDR3 DNA sequence: TGCGCCAGCAGCCTAGGACAGGGTTCGCAGTATTTT.

Only one count was recorded for this clone. V gene TRBV28 combines with J gene TRBJ2-5, with TRBD1 identical over 10 bases. Germline CDR1 and CDR2: MDHEN and SYDVKM. This CDR3 has 14 amino acids. The V gene end was trimmed by 7 bases and the J gene end by 5 bases; junction bases not matched to a gene: 7. The CDR3 region is CASTKTGGAETQYF. The CDR3 DNA follows: TGTGCCAGCACAAAGACAGGGGGCGCGGAGACCCAGTACTTC.

The sample holds a few counts of this clone. CDR3 nucleotide sequence: TGTGCCAGCAGCCTTGGGGAGTACACTGAAGCTTTCTTT. Protein product: CASSLGEYTEAFF. The J gene is TRBJ1-1, the V gene TRBV7-6, with D unclear. CDR1 is SGHVS, CDR2 FNYEAQ, per germline. Trimming took off 5 bases at V and 3 bases at J, with 10 bases between the two ends. This CDR3 spans 13 amino acids.

The chain carries TRBV6-6 and TRBJ1-1, with TRBD1 identical over 7 bases. This CDR3 region has 15 residues. Germline CDR1 is MNHNY and CDR2 is SVGAGI (reference sequence). The V segment lost 0 bases and the J segment 0 bases; nucleotides outside the gene matches: 1. As DNA, the CDR3 is TGTGCCAGCAGTTACTCGACAGGGCTGAACACTGAAGCTTTCTTT. Protein: CASSYSTGLNTEAFF.

The chain recombines TRBV7-2 with TRBJ2-5; tentative D call: TRBD1 (6 bases). This CDR3 is built from 14 residues. The V gene's germline CDR1 is SGHTA and CDR2 FQGNSA. The ends were cut back, 3 bases at V and 7 bases at J, with 15 bases in the middle. The CDR3 reads CASSFTGKKVTQYF. The CDR3 bases are TGTGCCAGCAGCTTCACAGGGAAGAAGGTGACCCAGTACTTC.